This T cell receptor (beta chain) was obtained from a study of T cells in Graves' hyperthyroidism and ophthalmopathy. Stable hyperthyroidism: no ophthalmopathy progression over 18 months of follow-up. Clinical symptoms, serum thyroxine, TRAb, thyroid ultrasound and orbital computed tomography informed diagnoses. Study observations and caveats: Ophthalmopathy was identified by the model a median approximately 6.9 months ahead of onset.

The sample holds many counts of this clonotype. Antigen: not known. The CDR3 regions of TCR beta were amplified from RNA transcripts. Carried out on the TCR CDR3, a first-round RT-PCR used the HTBI primer set. TCRdb reprocessed the multiplex PCR reads with MiXCR, giving one entry per CDR3 protein. Of around 580,000 distinct CDR3 sequences in the sample, 46% were seen once. The receptor comes from a woman in her late teens or twenties with Graves' hyperthyroidism. Specimen: peripheral blood or thyroid tissue (not recorded which).

The CDR3 sequence is CATSPRGLEQYF. The CDR3 DNA is TGTGCCACCTCGCCCAGGGGGCTCGAGCAGTACTTC. This chain connects TRBV6-9 to TRBJ2-7; 8 bases fit TRBD1. The CDR3 totals 12 residues. The ends lost 10 bases at V and 6 bases at J; junction bases unmatched: 8. Looked up from germline, CDR1 is MNHGY and CDR2 is SVAAGI.